The sample holds many counts of the clone carrying this T cell receptor (beta chain). What it binds is unknown. The data were obtained in a study of neurological immune-mediated disorders. Whole-study results and caveats: Multiple sclerosis, the disease with the least TCR clonal expansion, fell below healthy controls, whereas HTLV-1-associated myelopathy showed the most.

The unsorted libraries were prepared from 2 million PBMCs (stored at -80 C). As for the cDNA, it was generated by 5'RACE with 10-nucleotide random UMIs. TCRdb used MiXCR to reprocess the 5' RACE reads, holding one entry per CDR3 protein. Of 50,000 or so distinct CDR3 sequences in the sample, 9% to 12% were seen once. CDR3 length: 16 amino acids. The germline CDR1 and CDR2 sequences are SNHLY and FYNNEI. The trim removed 6 bases at V and 4 bases at J, leaving 9 bases unmatched. This sequence was found in a middle-aged woman with HTLV-1-associated myelopathy (HAM/TSP). The J gene is TRBJ2-1, the V gene TRBV2; TRBD1 matches at 10 bases. Sequenced input: PBMCs. CDR3: CASRRSGTGAYNEQFF. The CDR3 DNA reads TGTGCCAGCAGAAGGTCCGGGACAGGGGCATACAATGAGCAGTTCTTC.